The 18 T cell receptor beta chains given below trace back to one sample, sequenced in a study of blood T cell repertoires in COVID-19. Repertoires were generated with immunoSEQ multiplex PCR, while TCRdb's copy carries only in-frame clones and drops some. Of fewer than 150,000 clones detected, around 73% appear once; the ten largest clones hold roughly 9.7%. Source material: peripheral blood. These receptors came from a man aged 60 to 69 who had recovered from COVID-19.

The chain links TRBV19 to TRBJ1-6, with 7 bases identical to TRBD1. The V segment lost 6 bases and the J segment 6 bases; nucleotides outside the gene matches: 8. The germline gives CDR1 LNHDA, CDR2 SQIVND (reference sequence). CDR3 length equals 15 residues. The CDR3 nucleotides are TGTGCCAGTAGACAGGGACAGCAAGCTAATTCACCCCTCCACTTT. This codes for CASRQGQQANSPLHF.

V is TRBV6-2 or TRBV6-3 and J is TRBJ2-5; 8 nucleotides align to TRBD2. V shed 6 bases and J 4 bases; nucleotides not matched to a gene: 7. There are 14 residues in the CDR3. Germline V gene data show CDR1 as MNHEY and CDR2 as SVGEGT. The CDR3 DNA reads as TGTGCCAGCAGCGGAGCGGGAGAAGGAGAGACCCAGTACTTC. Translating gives CASSGAGEGETQYF.

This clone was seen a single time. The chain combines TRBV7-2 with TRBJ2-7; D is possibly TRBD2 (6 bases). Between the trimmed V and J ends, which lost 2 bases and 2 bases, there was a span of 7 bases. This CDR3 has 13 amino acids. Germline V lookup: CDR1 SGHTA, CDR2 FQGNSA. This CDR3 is CASSLSGPYEQYF. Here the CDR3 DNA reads TGTGCCAGCAGCTTAAGCGGGCCCTACGAGCAGTACTTC.

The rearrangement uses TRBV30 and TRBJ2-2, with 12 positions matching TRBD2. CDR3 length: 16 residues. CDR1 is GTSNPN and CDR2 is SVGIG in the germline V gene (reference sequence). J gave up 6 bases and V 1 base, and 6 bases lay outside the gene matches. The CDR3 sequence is CAWSALAGGAAGELFF. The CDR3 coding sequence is TGTGCCTGGAGTGCACTAGCGGGAGGAGCCGCCGGGGAGCTGTTTTTT.

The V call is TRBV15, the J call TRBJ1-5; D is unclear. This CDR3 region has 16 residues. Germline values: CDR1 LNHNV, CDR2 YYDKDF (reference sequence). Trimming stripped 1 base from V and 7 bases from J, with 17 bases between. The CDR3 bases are TGTGCCACCAGCAGAGCCAATGAGGGAGGTAAACAGCCCCAGCATTTT. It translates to CATSRANEGGKQPQHF.

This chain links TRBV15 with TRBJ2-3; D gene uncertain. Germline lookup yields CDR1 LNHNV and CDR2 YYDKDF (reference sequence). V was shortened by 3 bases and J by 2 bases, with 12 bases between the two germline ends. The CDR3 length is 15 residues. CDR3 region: CATSSSNTPTDTQYF. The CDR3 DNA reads TGTGCCACCAGCAGTTCCAACACACCCACAGATACGCAGTATTTT.

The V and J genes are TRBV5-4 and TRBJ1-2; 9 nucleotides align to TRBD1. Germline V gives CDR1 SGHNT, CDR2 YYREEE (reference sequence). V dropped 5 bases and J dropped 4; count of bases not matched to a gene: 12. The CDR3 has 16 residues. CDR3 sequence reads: CASSPGQGLAVYGYTF. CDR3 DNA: TGTGCCAGCAGTCCGGGACAGGGTCTGGCCGTCTATGGCTACACCTTC.

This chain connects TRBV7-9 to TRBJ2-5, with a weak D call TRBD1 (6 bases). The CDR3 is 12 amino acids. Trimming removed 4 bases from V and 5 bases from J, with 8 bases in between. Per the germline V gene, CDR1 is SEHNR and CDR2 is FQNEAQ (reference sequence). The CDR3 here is CASSSQGETQYF. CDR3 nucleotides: TGTGCCAGCAGCTCGCAGGGGGAGACCCAGTACTTC.

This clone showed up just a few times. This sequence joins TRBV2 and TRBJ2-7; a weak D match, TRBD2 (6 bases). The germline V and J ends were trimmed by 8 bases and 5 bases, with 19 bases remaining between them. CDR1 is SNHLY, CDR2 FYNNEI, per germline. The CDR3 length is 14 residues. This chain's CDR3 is CASHPSAGLDEQYF. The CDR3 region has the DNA TGTGCCAGCCATCCCTCGGCGGGGCTCGACGAGCAGTACTTC.

The CDR3 DNA sequence: TGTGCCAGCAGCCAAGATCCAACAGGACATTACACTGAAGCTTTCTTT. Residues: CASSQDPTGHYTEAFF. The V call is TRBV3-1 (or the pseudogene TRBV3-2), the J call TRBJ1-1; possible D gene TRBD1, 5 bases. CDR1 is LGHDT and CDR2 is YNNKEL in the germline V gene (reference sequence). V was pared by 0 bases and J by 3 bases, with 14 bases between. The CDR3 loop spans 16 amino acids.

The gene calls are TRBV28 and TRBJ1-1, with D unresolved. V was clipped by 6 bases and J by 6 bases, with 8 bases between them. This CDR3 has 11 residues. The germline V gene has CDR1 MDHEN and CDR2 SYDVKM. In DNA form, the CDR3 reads TGTGCCAGCAGACGCGGGCCTGAAGCTTTCTTT. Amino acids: CASRRGPEAFF.

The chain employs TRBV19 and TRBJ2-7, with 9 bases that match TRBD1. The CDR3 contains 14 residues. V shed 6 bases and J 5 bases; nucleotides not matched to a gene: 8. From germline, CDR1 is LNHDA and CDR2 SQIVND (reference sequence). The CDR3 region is CASRSQGASNEQYF. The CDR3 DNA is TGTGCCAGTAGGTCACAGGGGGCTTCCAACGAGCAGTACTTC. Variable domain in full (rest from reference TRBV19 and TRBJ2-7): DGGITQSPKYLFRKEGQNVTLSCEQNLNHDAMYWYRQDPGQGLRLIYYSQIVNDFQKGDIAEGYSVSREKKESFPLTVTSAQKNPTAFYLCASRSQGASNEQYFGPGTRLTVT.

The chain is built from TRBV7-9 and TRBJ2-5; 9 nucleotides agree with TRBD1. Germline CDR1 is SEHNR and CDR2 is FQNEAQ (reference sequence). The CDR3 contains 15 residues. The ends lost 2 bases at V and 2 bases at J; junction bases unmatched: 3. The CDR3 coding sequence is TGTGCCAGCAGCTTATTCGGGACAGGGCAAGAGACCCAGTACTTC. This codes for CASSLFGTGQETQYF. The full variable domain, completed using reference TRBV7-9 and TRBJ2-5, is DTGVSQNPRHKITKRGQNVTFRCDPISEHNRLYWYRQTLGQGPEFLTYFQNEAQLEKSRLLSDRFSAERPKGSFSTLEIQRTEQGDSAMYLCASSLFGTGQETQYFGPGTRLLVL.

This CDR3 reads CASSSMTGDPYEQYF. The CDR3 bases are TGTGCCAGCAGCTCCATGACAGGGGATCCCTACGAGCAGTACTTC. The chain has TRBV7-2 and TRBJ2-7; 8 positions match TRBD1. Looked up from germline, CDR1 is SGHTA and CDR2 is FQGNSA. The V gene end was trimmed by 4 bases and the J gene end by 2 bases; junction bases not matched to a gene: 7. The CDR3 length is 15 residues.

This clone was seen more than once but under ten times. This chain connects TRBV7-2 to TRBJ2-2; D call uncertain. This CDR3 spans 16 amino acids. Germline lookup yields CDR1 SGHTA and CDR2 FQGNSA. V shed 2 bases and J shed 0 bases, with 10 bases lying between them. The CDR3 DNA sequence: TGTGCCAGCAGCTTAAGATCGATAGCGAACACCGGGGAGCTGTTTTTT. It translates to CASSLRSIANTGELFF.

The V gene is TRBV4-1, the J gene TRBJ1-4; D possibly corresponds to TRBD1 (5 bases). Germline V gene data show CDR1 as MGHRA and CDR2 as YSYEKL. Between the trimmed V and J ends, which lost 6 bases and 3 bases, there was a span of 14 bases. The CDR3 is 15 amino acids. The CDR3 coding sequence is TGCGCCAGCAGGCACTTAACAGGTTCTAATGAAAAACTGTTTTTT. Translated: CASRHLTGSNEKLFF.

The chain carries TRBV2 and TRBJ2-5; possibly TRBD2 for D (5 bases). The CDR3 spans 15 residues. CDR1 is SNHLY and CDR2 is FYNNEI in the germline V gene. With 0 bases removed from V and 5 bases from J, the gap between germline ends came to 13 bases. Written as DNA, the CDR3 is TGTGCCAGCAGTGAAGCGCGGGCTACGAGGGAGACCCAGTACTTC. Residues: CASSEARATRETQYF.

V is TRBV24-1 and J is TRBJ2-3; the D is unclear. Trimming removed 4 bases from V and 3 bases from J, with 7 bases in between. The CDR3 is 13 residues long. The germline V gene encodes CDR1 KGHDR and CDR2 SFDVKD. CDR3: CATSDSSTDTQYF. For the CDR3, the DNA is TGTGCCACCAGTGACTCTAGTACAGATACGCAGTATTTT.